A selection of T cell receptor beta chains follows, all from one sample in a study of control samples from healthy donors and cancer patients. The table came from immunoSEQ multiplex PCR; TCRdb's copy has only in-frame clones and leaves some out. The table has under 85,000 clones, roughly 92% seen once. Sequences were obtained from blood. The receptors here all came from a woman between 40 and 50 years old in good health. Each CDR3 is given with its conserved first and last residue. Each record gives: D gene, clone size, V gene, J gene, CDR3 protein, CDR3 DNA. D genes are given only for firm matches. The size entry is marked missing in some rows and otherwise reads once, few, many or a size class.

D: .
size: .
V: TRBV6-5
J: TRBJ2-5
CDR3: CASITGNRETQYF
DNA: TGTGCCAGCATTACAGGGAATCGAGAGACCCAGTACTTC

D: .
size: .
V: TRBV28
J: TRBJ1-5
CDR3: CASSLSRVGQPQHF
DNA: TGTGCCAGCAGCCTAAGCAGGGTGGGCCAGCCCCAGCATTTT

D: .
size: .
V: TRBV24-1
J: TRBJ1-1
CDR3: CATSDRRPTNTEAFF
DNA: TGTGCCACCAGTGATAGGAGACCCACGAACACTGAAGCTTTCTTT

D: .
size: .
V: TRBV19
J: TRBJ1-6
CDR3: CASKRLLDNSPLHF
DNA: TGTGCCAGTAAAAGGCTCCTAGATAATTCACCCCTCCACTTT

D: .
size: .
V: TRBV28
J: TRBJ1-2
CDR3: CAIPGEGLPYGYTF
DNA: TGTGCCATACCAGGAGAGGGCCTTCCCTATGGCTACACCTTC

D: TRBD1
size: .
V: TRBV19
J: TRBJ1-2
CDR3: CASSFQQGRNYGYTF
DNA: TGTGCCAGTAGTTTCCAACAGGGGAGGAACTATGGCTACACCTTC

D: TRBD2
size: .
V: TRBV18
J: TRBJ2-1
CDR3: CASSPTGGGYNEQFF
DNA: TGTGCCAGCTCACCAACGGGAGGAGGCTACAATGAGCAGTTCTTC

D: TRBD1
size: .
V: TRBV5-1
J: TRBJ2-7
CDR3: CASSSGDSYEQYF
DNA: TGCGCCAGCAGCTCTGGGGACAGCTACGAGCAGTACTTC

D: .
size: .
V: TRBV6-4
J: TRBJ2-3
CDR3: CASSDLGASTDTQYF
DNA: TGTGCCAGCAGTGACTTGGGGGCCTCCACAGATACGCAGTATTTT

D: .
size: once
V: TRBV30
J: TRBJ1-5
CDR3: CAWSTVGNQPQHF
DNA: TGTGCCTGGAGTACAGTTGGCAATCAGCCCCAGCATTTT

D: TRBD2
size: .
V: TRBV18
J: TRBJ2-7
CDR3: CASSPTSGSYDEQYF
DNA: TGTGCCAGCTCTCCAACTAGCGGGAGCTACGACGAGCAGTACTTC

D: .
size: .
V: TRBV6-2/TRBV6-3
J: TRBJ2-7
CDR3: CASSTTGSRYEQYF
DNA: TGTGCCAGCAGTACAACAGGGAGCAGGTACGAGCAGTACTTC

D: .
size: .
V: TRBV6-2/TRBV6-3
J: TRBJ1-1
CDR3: CASSYNGGTEAFF
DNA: TGTGCCAGCAGTTATAATGGGGGGACTGAAGCTTTCTTT

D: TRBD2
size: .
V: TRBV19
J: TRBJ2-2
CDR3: CATIRAGGNTGELFF
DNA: TGTGCCACCATTCGGGCGGGAGGTAACACCGGGGAGCTGTTTTTT

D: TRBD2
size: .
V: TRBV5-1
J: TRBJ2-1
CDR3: CASSLSGETYNEQFF
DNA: TGCGCCAGCAGCCTGAGCGGGGAGACCTACAATGAGCAGTTCTTC

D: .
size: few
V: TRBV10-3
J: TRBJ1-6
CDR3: CAISDRATNSPLHF
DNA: TGTGCCATCAGTGACCGGGCCACGAATTCACCCCTCCACTTT

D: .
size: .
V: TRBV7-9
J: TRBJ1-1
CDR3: CASRQEGVAEAFF
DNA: TGTGCCAGCAGACAGGAGGGAGTCGCTGAAGCTTTCTTT

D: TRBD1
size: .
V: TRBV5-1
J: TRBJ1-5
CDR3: CASSPGDRHQPQHF
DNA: TGCGCCAGCAGCCCCGGGGACAGGCATCAGCCCCAGCATTTT

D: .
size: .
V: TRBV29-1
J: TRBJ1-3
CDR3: CSVARPSGAGNTIYF
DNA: TGCAGCGTTGCTCGGCCCTCAGGGGCTGGAAACACCATATATTTT

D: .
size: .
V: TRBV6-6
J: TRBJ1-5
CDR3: CASSRDYSNQPQHF
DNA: TGTGCCAGCAGCAGGGACTATAGCAATCAGCCCCAGCATTTT

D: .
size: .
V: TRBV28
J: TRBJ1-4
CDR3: CASRHRNEKLFF
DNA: TGTGCCAGTAGACACCGTAATGAAAAACTGTTTTTT

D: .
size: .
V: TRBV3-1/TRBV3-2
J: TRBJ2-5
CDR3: CASSQRGTETQYF
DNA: TGTGCCAGCAGCCAAAGAGGGACGGAGACCCAGTACTTC